The 10 T cell receptor beta chains listed next were all sequenced from one sample in a study of T cell changes during pregnancy in multiple sclerosis. This table comes from immunoSEQ multiplex PCR, and its TCRdb copy is limited to in-frame clones, with some not included. The sample shows 50,000 to 65,000 clones, about 90% of them seen only once. The material was CD4+ T cells from peripheral blood mononuclear cells, obtained in the first trimester of pregnancy. These receptors were taken from a female donor with multiple sclerosis, enrolled in a pregnancy study.

The V call is TRBV30, the J call TRBJ1-1, with TRBD1 matching 8 bases. Trimming cost V 7 bases and J 3 bases; bases outside gene matches: 10. The CDR3 has 14 residues. CDR1 and CDR2 (germline): GTSNPN, SVGIG (reference sequence). The CDR3 DNA reads TGTGCCTTTTCCTACGACAGGGGCGACACTGAAGCTTTCTTT. Translating it yields CAFSYDRGDTEAFF.

V usage is TRBV19 and J usage is TRBJ1-5; perhaps TRBD1 as D (5 bases). This CDR3 comprises 16 residues. Germline V gene lookup returns CDR1 LNHDA and CDR2 SQIVND (reference sequence). With 4 bases removed from V and 6 bases from J, the gap between germline ends came to 19 bases. CDR3 in DNA: TGTGCCAGTAGTACCCTAGGGGCAGGGTGGAGTCAGCCCCAGCATTTT. It yields the protein CASSTLGAGWSQPQHF.

V gene TRBV25-1 combines with J gene TRBJ1-2; D ambiguous. The CDR3 sequence is 11 residues long. The germline CDR1 and CDR2 sequences are MGHDK and SYGVNS. Between the trimmed V and J ends, which lost 5 bases and 5 bases, there was a span of 6 bases. In DNA, the CDR3 is TGTGCCAGCAGTTTCCTATATGGCTACACCTTC. This translates into CASSFLYGYTF.

The genes are TRBV15 and TRBJ2-3; 9 nucleotides agree with TRBD1. The CDR3 has 17 residues. The ends lost 0 bases at V and 3 bases at J; junction bases unmatched: 7. Per the germline V gene, CDR1 is LNHNV and CDR2 is YYDKDF (reference sequence). CDR3 protein: CATSRDWDRAATDTQYF. The CDR3 nucleotides read TGTGCCACCAGCAGAGATTGGGACAGGGCGGCGACAGATACGCAGTATTTT.

The V call is TRBV7-2, the J call TRBJ2-5, with D possibly TRBD1 on 6 matching bases. V lost 5 bases and J 4 bases, leaving 11 bases between the germline ends. Germline V gene data show CDR1 as SGHTA and CDR2 as FQGNSA. This CDR3 has 13 residues. The CDR3, as DNA: TGTGCCAGCAGCCAGCTCAGGGGAGAGACCCAGTACTTC. Residues: CASSQLRGETQYF.

This rearrangement joins TRBV30 to TRBJ2-1; maybe TRBD1 (7 bases). From germline, CDR1 is GTSNPN and CDR2 SVGIG (reference sequence). This CDR3 has 12 residues. The CDR3 coding sequence is TGTGCGGAGGGACAGTCTAACAATGAGCAGTTCTTC. Translating it yields CAEGQSNNEQFF.

This rearrangement joins TRBV4-3 to TRBJ2-3; unclear D gene. This CDR3 region has 12 residues. Germline V gene lookup returns CDR1 LGHNA and CDR2 YSLEER. The V gene lost 1 base and the J gene lost 4 bases, with 3 bases spanning the gap. CDR3 sequence reads: CASSQAADTQYF. CDR3 DNA sequence: TGCGCCAGCAGCCAAGCGGCAGATACGCAGTATTTT.

CDR3 region: CASIGLAGGQQFF. The CDR3 DNA is TGTGCCAGCATTGGCCTAGCGGGGGGGCAGCAGTTCTTC. The J gene is TRBJ2-1, the V gene TRBV6-5; 12 bases match TRBD2. Germline V gives CDR1 MNHEY, CDR2 SVGAGI. This CDR3 spans 13 amino acids. V gave up 7 bases and J gave up 11 bases; unmatched junction bases: 6.

This clone was seen once. The gene calls are TRBV7-2 and TRBJ2-7, with D possibly being TRBD2 (7 bases). Germline CDR1 and CDR2: SGHTA and FQGNSA. The CDR3 spans 15 residues. The germline V and J ends were trimmed by 5 bases and 2 bases, with 16 bases remaining between them. CDR3 protein: CASSPGRGRTYEQYF. In DNA form, the CDR3 reads TGTGCCAGCAGCCCAGGGAGGGGGAGGACCTACGAGCAGTACTTC.

This clone showed up just once. The chain links TRBV19 to TRBJ2-2; D is unresolved. The CDR3 runs 13 residues. Germline V gene data show CDR1 as LNHDA and CDR2 as SQIVND (reference sequence). Trimming left V 5 bases short and J 4 bases short, with 8 bases between. The CDR3 DNA sequence: TGTGCCAGTAGTCCGCGAGGCACCGGGGAGCTGTTTTTT. The encoded protein is CASSPRGTGELFF.